This T cell receptor beta chain was documented in a study of blood T cell repertoires in COVID-19. Study as a whole: Acute-phase and convalescent COVID-19 samples originated in the United States, Italy and Spain.

The CDR3 runs 15 residues. V dropped 0 bases and J dropped 7; count of bases not matched to a gene: 6. Germline V gene data show CDR1 as MNHEY and CDR2 as SVGAGI. This clone was counted between two and nine times. Assay: immunoSEQ multiplex PCR; the TCRdb copy retains only in-frame clones and omits some. The data hold about 98,000 clones, with about 81% observed a single time. The sequence came from a man aged 55 to 69 with acute or convalescent COVID-19. The sequenced sample consisted of peripheral blood. The chain has TRBV6-5 and TRBJ1-1; 9 nucleotides align to TRBD1. CDR3 nucleotides: TGTGCCAGCAGTTACTCGATTGGGACAGGGTTTGAAGCTTTCTTT. Protein sequence: CASSYSIGTGFEAFF.